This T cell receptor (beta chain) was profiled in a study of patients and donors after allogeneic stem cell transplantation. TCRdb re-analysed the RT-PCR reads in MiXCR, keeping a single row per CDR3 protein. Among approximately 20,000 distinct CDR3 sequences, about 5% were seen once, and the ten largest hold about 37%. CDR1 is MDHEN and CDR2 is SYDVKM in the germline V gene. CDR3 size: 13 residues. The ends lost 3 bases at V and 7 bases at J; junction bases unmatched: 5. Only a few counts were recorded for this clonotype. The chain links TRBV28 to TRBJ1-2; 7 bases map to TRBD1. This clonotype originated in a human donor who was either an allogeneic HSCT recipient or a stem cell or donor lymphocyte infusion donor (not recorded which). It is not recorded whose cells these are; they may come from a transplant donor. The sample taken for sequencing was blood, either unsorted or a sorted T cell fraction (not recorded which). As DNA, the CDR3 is TGTGCCAGCAGTTTGCCAGGGGGTGTTGGCTACACCTTC. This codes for CASSLPGGVGYTF.